A single sample is the source of the 26 T cell receptor beta chains below, sequenced in a study of blood T cell repertoires in COVID-19. Assay used: immunoSEQ multiplex PCR; TCRdb lists only in-frame clones, some missing. The table records roughly 140,000 clones, 65% to 85% of them present only once. Sequencing used peripheral blood. These receptors all stem from a woman between 50 and 59 years old with acute or convalescent COVID-19.

The chain carries TRBV6-2 or TRBV6-3 and TRBJ1-2, with D maybe TRBD1 (6 bases). This CDR3 has 15 residues. Germline values: CDR1 MNHEY, CDR2 SVGEGT. The V and J ends lost 0 bases and 6 bases respectively, with 14 bases between them. This CDR3 is CASSYSGRGTHGYTF. DNA for the CDR3: TGTGCCAGCAGTTACTCCGGCAGGGGAACACATGGCTACACCTTC.

This sequence joins TRBV6-6 and TRBJ1-6, with 8 positions matching TRBD1. The CDR3 runs 14 residues. The V gene's germline CDR1 is MNHNY and CDR2 SVGAGI (reference sequence). V was clipped by 6 bases and J by 8 bases; unmatched bases: 6. Here the CDR3 reads CASSLDRVDSPLHF. For the CDR3, the DNA is TGTGCCAGCAGCCTGGACAGGGTGGATTCACCCCTCCACTTT.

The chain has TRBV7-2 and TRBJ1-3, with D maybe TRBD1 (6 bases). The CDR3 spans 14 residues. Trimming removed 5 bases at V and 1 base at J, with 9 bases between. Germline assignment: CDR1 SGHTA and CDR2 FQGNSA. DNA for the CDR3: TGTGCCAGCAGCCTTACAGGGTCTGGAAACACCATATATTTT. Translation: CASSLTGSGNTIYF.

The chain couples TRBV9 to TRBJ2-7, with 7 bases lining up with TRBD1. Germline V gene lookup returns CDR1 SGDLS and CDR2 YYNGEE. With 1 base clipped from V and 2 bases from J, the junction kept 3 bases outside the gene matches. The CDR3 has 14 residues. In DNA form, the CDR3 reads TGTGCCAGCAGCGTATCAGGGGGTCCCTACGAGCAGTACTTC. This encodes CASSVSGGPYEQYF. Drawing the rest from reference TRBV9 and TRBJ2-7, the complete variable domain is DSGVTQTPKHLITATGQRVTLRCSPRSGDLSVYWYQQSLDQGLQFLIQYYNGEERAKGNILERFSAQQFPDLHSELNLSSLELGDSALYFCASSVSGGPYEQYFGPGTRLTVT.

This chain connects TRBV2 to TRBJ2-7; 9 nucleotides align to TRBD2. Germline CDR1 and CDR2: SNHLY and FYNNEI. V lost 3 bases and J lost 9; bases outside the gene matches: 9. The CDR3 totals 14 residues. The CDR3 protein is CASSEWTGAGGQYF. DNA for the CDR3: TGTGCCAGCAGTGAGTGGACAGGAGCGGGAGGGCAGTACTTC.

This chain connects TRBV7-2 to TRBJ1-1; D possibly corresponds to TRBD1 (5 bases). The germline V gene has CDR1 SGHTA and CDR2 FQGNSA. V was pared by 3 bases and J by 0 bases, with 5 bases between. The CDR3 contains 13 residues. The CDR3 region is CASSFRVNTEAFF. The CDR3 nucleotides are TGTGCCAGCAGCTTCAGGGTGAACACTGAAGCTTTCTTT.

The rearrangement links TRBV7-3 to TRBJ1-6, with a tentative D call TRBD1 (6 bases). The CDR3 spans 14 residues. The germline V gene has CDR1 SGHTA and CDR2 FQGTGA. V lost 8 bases to trimming and J lost 7 bases, with 15 bases between them. This chain's CDR3 is CASSRGQLNSPLHF. The CDR3 nucleotides are TGTGCCAGCTCCCGAGGACAGTTGAATTCACCCCTCCACTTT.

The rearrangement links TRBV6-6 to TRBJ2-7; maybe TRBD1 (5 bases). The ends were cut back, 2 bases at V and 4 bases at J, with 9 bases in the middle. Germline V gene data show CDR1 as MNHNY and CDR2 as SVGAGI (reference sequence). The CDR3 extends over 13 amino acids. CDR3 sequence: CASSYDRTYEQYF. CDR3 nucleotide sequence: TGTGCCAGCAGTTACGACAGAACATACGAGCAGTACTTC.

A word on this clone: Germline is not matched at one junction end, which may reflect a read error. The chain recombines TRBV6-1 with TRBJ1-3; a possible D gene is TRBD1 (6 bases). CDR1 and CDR2 (germline): MNHNS, SASEGT. This CDR3 is built from 14 residues. The CDR3 loop is CASREGQPGNTIYF. Here the CDR3 DNA reads TGTGCCAGCAGAGAAGGACAGCCTGGGAACACCATATATTTT.

This chain joins TRBV29-1 and TRBJ2-1, with D tentatively TRBD1 (6 bases). In germline, CDR1 is SQVTM, CDR2 ANQGSEA. V gave up 7 bases and J gave up 9 bases, with 16 bases separating them. The CDR3 loop spans 12 amino acids. CDR3 amino acids: CSAHTTGLEQFF. The CDR3 bases are TGCAGCGCCCATACGACAGGTCTTGAGCAGTTCTTC.

The chain has TRBV25-1 and TRBJ1-1; 7 nucleotides align to TRBD1. Trimming took 8 bases from V and 10 from J; bases not matched to a gene: 19. In germline, CDR1 is MGHDK, CDR2 SYGVNS. The CDR3 runs to 15 residues. CDR3 sequence: CASVGLDRVSFRAFF. The CDR3 nucleotides read TGTGCCAGCGTGGGTCTAGACAGGGTGAGTTTCCGAGCTTTCTTT.

This clone has a handful of counts. The V call is TRBV7-2, the J call TRBJ1-2; perhaps TRBD1 as D (5 bases). Trimming took 5 bases from V and 8 from J, leaving 21 bases between them. CDR1 is SGHTA, CDR2 FQGNSA, per germline. The CDR3 is 15 residues long. The CDR3 is CASSPGDGIRGGYTF. CDR3 nucleotide sequence: TGTGCCAGCAGCCCGGGGGACGGCATTAGGGGCGGCTACACCTTC.

Only a few counts were recorded for this clone. V and J are TRBV25-1 and TRBJ1-2, with a tentative D call TRBD1 (5 bases). CDR1 and CDR2 (germline): MGHDK, SYGVNS. Trimming stripped 3 bases from V and 3 bases from J, with 14 bases between. The CDR3 is 15 residues long. CDR3 in amino acids: CASSEQGSGDYGYTF. The CDR3 DNA is TGTGCCAGCAGTGAGCAGGGAAGTGGGGACTATGGCTACACCTTC.

This chain joins TRBV10-2 and TRBJ1-4; D is unresolved. Germline CDR1 reads WSHSY; CDR2 reads SAAADI. The CDR3 runs 15 residues. Trimming removed 6 bases at V and 0 bases at J, with 11 bases between. The CDR3 sequence is CASRGAGTTNEKLFF. The CDR3 DNA sequence: TGCGCCAGCAGGGGAGCCGGGACAACTAATGAAAAACTGTTTTTT.

The table lists this clone with many counts. The J gene is TRBJ1-5, the V gene TRBV2; D possibly corresponds to TRBD1 (5 bases). Trimming cost V 7 bases and J 4 bases, with 17 bases left between them. The germline gives CDR1 SNHLY, CDR2 FYNNEI. The CDR3 sequence is 15 residues long. Here the CDR3 DNA reads TGTGCCAGCATGGGCGGCCGCAGGGCGAATCAGCCCCAGCATTTT. This encodes CASMGGRRANQPQHF.

The CDR3 sequence: CSADTYYEQYF. CDR3 coding DNA: TGCAGTGCCGACACCTACTACGAGCAGTACTTC. The chain uses TRBV20-1 and TRBJ2-7; no clear D. This CDR3 has 11 amino acids. Germline V gene data show CDR1 as DFQATT and CDR2 as SNEGSKA (reference sequence). V lost 6 bases to trimming and J lost 3 bases, with 9 bases between them.

The rearrangement links TRBV15 to TRBJ2-7; possible D gene TRBD1, 6 bases. Trimming pared 4 bases from V and 4 bases from J, leaving 14 bases between. Germline V gene lookup returns CDR1 LNHNV and CDR2 YYDKDF (reference sequence). The CDR3 has 14 amino acids. The CDR3 nucleotides read TGTGCCACCAGCATCCTGGACAGATCTTACGAGCAGTACTTC. Translating it yields CATSILDRSYEQYF.

The chain recombines TRBV19 with TRBJ2-1, with D maybe TRBD1 (6 bases). Germline CDR1 reads LNHDA; CDR2 reads SQIVND (reference sequence). V gave up 7 bases and J gave up 2 bases, with 12 bases separating them. There are 14 residues in the CDR3. This chain's CDR3 is CASNTGTPYNEQFF. DNA for the CDR3: TGTGCCAGTAACACAGGGACCCCCTACAATGAGCAGTTCTTC.

In its sample, this clone was seen a few times. The chain has TRBV6-1 and TRBJ1-4; 7 bases are a match to TRBD1. The J segment lost 7 bases and the V segment lost 0 bases, leaving 5 bases of the junction unmatched. The CDR3 totals 15 residues. Germline lookup yields CDR1 MNHNS and CDR2 SASEGT. CDR3 amino acids: CASSEARGGIEKLFF. In DNA, the CDR3 is TGTGCCAGCAGTGAAGCCCGAGGGGGCATTGAAAAACTGTTTTTT.

V and J are TRBV6-1 and TRBJ1-2; a possible D gene is TRBD1 (5 bases). The germline V gene has CDR1 MNHNS and CDR2 SASEGT. V was cut by 2 bases and J by 10 bases, with 8 bases left in between. The CDR3 contains 11 residues. The CDR3 DNA is TGTGCCAGCAGTGAAATCAGGGTCTACACCTTC. Its translation is CASSEIRVYTF.

The rearrangement links TRBV5-1 to TRBJ1-1; D unresolved. In germline, CDR1 is SGHRS, CDR2 YFSETQ. The CDR3 runs to 15 residues. Trimming stripped 4 bases from V and 4 bases from J, with 17 bases between. The CDR3 bases are TGCGCCAGCAGCCTCAGGACGGGAGACGCCACTGAAGCTTTCTTT. This gives the protein CASSLRTGDATEAFF.

This sequence joins TRBV15 and TRBJ1-3, with D tentatively TRBD1 (5 bases). The germline V gene encodes CDR1 LNHNV and CDR2 YYDKDF (reference sequence). The CDR3 contains 16 residues. V lost 1 base and J 0 bases, leaving 10 bases between the germline ends. The CDR3 DNA follows: TGTGCCACCAGCAGAGGGGGCCTCAGCTCTGGAAACACCATATATTTT. It encodes CATSRGGLSSGNTIYF. Variable domain in full (rest from reference TRBV15 and TRBJ1-3): DAMVIQNPRYQVTQFGKPVTLSCSQTLNHNVMYWYQQKSSQAPKLLFHYYDKDFNNEADTPDNFQSRRPNTSFCFLDIRSPGLGDTAMYLCATSRGGLSSGNTIYFGEGSWLTVV.

The rearrangement joins TRBV9 to TRBJ2-1; the match to TRBD1 covers 10 bases. With V trimmed by 4 bases and J by 7 bases, 5 bases remained unmatched. Germline V lookup: CDR1 SGDLS, CDR2 YYNGEE. The CDR3 contains 14 residues. CDR3 nucleotide sequence: TGTGCCAGCAGCTCCGGACAGGGGGGAAATGAGCAGTTCTTC. Its protein is CASSSGQGGNEQFF.

This clone has only one observation. The chain combines TRBV7-3 with TRBJ2-2; weak D call: TRBD2 (6 bases). This CDR3 is 16 amino acids long. Trimming left V 5 bases short and J 1 base short, with 14 bases between. CDR1 and CDR2 (germline): SGHTA, FQGTGA. CDR3 nucleotide sequence: TGTGCCAGCAGCCCCCGGGGGACTTTGAACACCGGGGAGCTGTTTTTT. Residues: CASSPRGTLNTGELFF.

The rearrangement links TRBV27 to TRBJ2-1; no clear D. V shed 5 bases and J shed 0 bases, with 8 bases lying between them. This CDR3 spans 14 amino acids. Germline loops: CDR1 MNHEY, CDR2 SMNVEV (reference sequence). The CDR3 region is CASSVSSSYNEQFF. For the CDR3, the DNA is TGTGCCAGCAGTGTGAGTAGCTCCTACAATGAGCAGTTCTTC.

The rearrangement joins TRBV3-1 (or the pseudogene TRBV3-2) to TRBJ1-1; 8 nucleotides match TRBD1. This CDR3 comprises 13 residues. After removal of 4 bases from V and 9 bases from J, the junction contained 7 bases not matched to a gene. The germline gives CDR1 LGHDT, CDR2 YNNKEL (reference sequence). The CDR3 reads CASSPTGARKAFF. CDR3 in DNA: TGTGCCAGCAGCCCGACAGGGGCCCGGAAAGCTTTCTTT.